A selection of T cell receptor beta chains follows, all from one sample in a study of blood T cells in healthy people across ages. TCRdb analysed the 5' RACE reads with MiXCR anew, one entry per CDR3 protein. The data contain roughly 1.7 million distinct CDR3 sequences, 30% to 40% of them seen just once; the ten biggest clones take up roughly 12%. What was sequenced was blood. The source of these receptors is a woman aged 25-40 years in good health. Both conserved end residues are part of each CDR3. The order of the fields is V gene, J gene, D gene, clone size, CDR3 protein, CDR3 DNA. The D gene is left open where the match is weak. Only part of the rows carry a size: once, few, many, or a class if the clone is expanded.

TRBV29-1	TRBJ2-3	TRBD2	.	CSVRLAGASDTQYF	TGCAGCGTGAGACTAGCGGGAGCGTCAGATACGCAGTATTTT
TRBV4-1	TRBJ2-5	.	many	CASSQDRRTQYF	TGCGCCAGCAGCCAAGATCGGAGGACCCAGTACTTC
TRBV7-6	TRBJ2-1	.	few	CASSGDSLGSHEQFF	TGTGCCAGCAGCGGGGACTCGCTCGGGTCCCATGAGCAGTTCTTC
TRBV12-3/TRBV12-4	TRBJ1-2	TRBD1	.	CASSLGQGENYGYTF	TGTGCCAGCAGTTTGGGACAGGGGGAGAACTATGGCTACACCTTC
TRBV11-2	TRBJ2-7	.	few	CASSLGVKPTYEQYF	TGTGCCAGCAGCTTAGGGGTAAAACCGACGTACGAGCAGTACTTC
TRBV6-4	TRBJ2-5	.	many	CASSRGPEETQYF	TGTGCCAGCAGCCGGGGGCCTGAAGAGACCCAGTACTTC
TRBV3-1	TRBJ2-7	.	.	CASSQEPPLASEQYF	TGTGCCAGCAGCCAAGAGCCACCTCTAGCTTCCGAGCAGTACTTC
TRBV7-9	TRBJ2-3	.	many	CASGDPDTQYF	TGTGCCAGCGGAGACCCAGATACGCAGTATTTT
TRBV27	TRBJ1-5	TRBD1	.	CASRPRQGSQPQHF	TGTGCCAGCAGGCCTCGACAGGGCAGTCAGCCCCAGCATTTT
TRBV2	TRBJ2-1	.	.	CASSEVGPLYNEQFF	TGTGCCAGCAGTGAAGTGGGGCCTCTATACAATGAGCAGTTCTTC
TRBV12-3/TRBV12-4	TRBJ1-2	TRBD1	few	CASSFGTGARLYGYTF	TGTGCCAGCAGTTTCGGGACAGGGGCGCGGCTATATGGCTACACCTTC
TRBV6-1	TRBJ2-1	.	few	CASSEDRVAGSYNEQFF	TGTGCCAGCAGTGAAGATCGGGTGGCGGGGTCCTACAATGAGCAGTTCTTC
TRBV20-1	TRBJ2-7	.	.	CSAGPLGREQYF	TGCAGTGCTGGCCCCCTGGGTCGCGAGCAGTACTTC
TRBV5-6	TRBJ2-7	.	few	CASSDSSGGREQYF	TGTGCCAGCAGCGACTCCTCGGGGGGCCGCGAGCAGTACTTC
TRBV6-5	TRBJ2-7	TRBD1	.	CASSYSQGAGYEQYF	TGTGCCAGCAGTTACTCACAGGGGGCCGGCTACGAGCAGTACTTC
TRBV5-4	TRBJ2-7	TRBD2	.	CASSWTSDEQYF	TGTGCCAGCAGCTGGACTAGCGACGAGCAGTACTTC
TRBV12-3/TRBV12-4	TRBJ2-5	.	.	CASSTTPLEGLGTQYF	TGTGCCAGCAGTACGACTCCACTAGAAGGGTTGGGGACCCAGTACTTC
TRBV27	TRBJ2-5	.	.	CATSDGPDQETQYF	TGTGCCACATCCGATGGCCCAGACCAGGAGACCCAGTACTTC
TRBV28	TRBJ2-5	TRBD1	many	CASSWDRGQVQETQYF	TGTGCCAGCAGTTGGGACAGGGGGCAGGTACAAGAGACCCAGTACTTC
TRBV5-1	TRBJ2-1	.	many	CASSPGTANLNEQFF	TGCGCCAGCAGCCCCGGTACAGCTAATCTAAATGAGCAGTTCTTC
TRBV7-3	TRBJ2-1	TRBD2	few	CASSMGLAGFAEQFF	TGTGCCAGCAGCATGGGACTAGCCGGTTTTGCTGAGCAGTTCTTC
TRBV7-2	TRBJ2-5	.	once	CASSPEGRGGETQYF	TGTGCCAGCAGCCCCGAGGGACGGGGCGGAGAGACCCAGTACTTC
TRBV20-1	TRBJ2-7	.	.	CSAPRGDGYEQYF	TGCAGTGCTCCCCGTGGGGACGGGTACGAGCAGTACTTC
TRBV5-1	TRBJ2-7	TRBD1	.	CASSPYGTGTYEQYF	TGCGCCAGCAGCCCGTACGGGACAGGGACCTACGAGCAGTACTTC
TRBV20-1	TRBJ2-1	.	.	CSATINNEQFF	TGCAGTGCTACTATTAACAATGAGCAGTTCTTC
TRBV10-3	TRBJ2-3	.	.	CAISLSTDTQYF	TGTGCCATCAGCTTATCTACGGATACGCAGTATTTT
TRBV7-8	TRBJ2-1	.	.	CASSLESWLVHNEQFF	TGTGCCAGCAGCTTAGAGTCTTGGCTGGTTCACAATGAGCAGTTCTTC
TRBV20-1	TRBJ1-4	TRBD1	.	CSARDRALGKLFF	TGCAGTGCCAGGGACAGGGCACTGGGGAAACTGTTTTTT
TRBV27	TRBJ1-1	.	.	CASGFLLNTEAFF	TGTGCCAGCGGATTTCTCTTGAACACTGAAGCTTTCTTT
TRBV20-1	TRBJ2-1	TRBD2	many	CSARQSGNDNEQFF	TGCAGTGCTAGACAAAGCGGGAACGACAATGAGCAGTTCTTC